A single sample is the source of the 21 T cell receptor beta chains below, sequenced in a study of T cell repertoires in cytomegalovirus infection (dated by TCRdb to between 2019 and 2020). In light of the paper, this sample's treatment or condition label describes: in vitro stimulation with specific CMV peptide epitopes to enrich CMV-specific T cells. TCRdb lists the instrument as Illumina HiSeq 1500. Using fastp trimming at Q25 and MiXCR clonotype assembly, TCRdb reanalyzed the public sequencing data and kept in-frame beta chains. Entries that share a CDR3 protein sequence are merged under the most common genes and DNA. The sample records 45,000 to 65,000 distinct CDR3 sequences, around 20% of which are singletons. Around 77% of the sample goes to the ten largest clones. Antigens of these TCRs are unknown. Specimen: CD8+ T cells from cultured PBMCs, collected from culture after CMV antigen stimulation. These receptors were taken from a human donor in good health (CMV status not recorded). Some clones in this sample may be carry-over from other donors' samples.

There are a few counts of this clonotype. V is TRBV24-1 and J is TRBJ2-1; maybe TRBD2 (5 bases). This CDR3 comprises 16 residues. CDR1 KGHDR and CDR2 SFDVKD come from the germline V gene. The V end was cut by 1 base, the J end by 5 bases, with 14 bases between. The CDR3 here is CATSDFKTTIHNEQFF. Here the CDR3 DNA reads TGTGCCACCAGTGATTTTAAGACTACAATTCACAATGAGCAGTTCTTC.

This chain uses TRBV7-3 with TRBJ2-3; 13 bases map to TRBD2. V was clipped by 4 bases and J by 5 bases; unmatched bases: 6. Germline V gene data show CDR1 as SGHTA and CDR2 as FQGTGA. The CDR3 consists of 16 residues. The CDR3 bases are TGTGCCAGCAGCTCTACTAGCGGGGGGGCCGGAGATACGCAGTATTTT. Amino acid sequence: CASSSTSGGAGDTQYF.

This clonotype was seen a few times. The chain couples TRBV4-2 to TRBJ2-7, with 7 bases lining up with TRBD1. Germline V gene lookup returns CDR1 LGHNA and CDR2 YNFKEQ. Losses at the gene ends were 3 bases for V and 7 bases for J; bases not matched to a gene: 9. The CDR3 spans 14 residues. CDR3 in amino acids: CASSQEDRVYEQYF. Here the CDR3 DNA reads TGTGCCAGCAGCCAGGAAGACAGGGTCTATGAGCAGTACTTC.

The genes are TRBV27 and TRBJ1-1; D is unresolved. Germline V gene sequence: CDR1 MNHEY, CDR2 SMNVEV (reference sequence). The germline V and J ends were trimmed by 3 bases and 1 base, with 9 bases remaining between them. The CDR3 runs 14 residues. CDR3 region: CASSLGRQNTEAFF. CDR3 coding DNA: TGTGCCAGCAGTTTGGGCAGACAGAACACTGAAGCTTTCTTT.

This clonotype has just a few counts. The CDR3 reads CASSLRAGNSNQPQHF. The DNA of the CDR3 is TGTGCCAGCAGCTTAAGGGCAGGCAATAGCAATCAGCCCCAGCATTTT. The chain is built from TRBV7-2 and TRBJ1-5, with D unclear. Germline V CDR1 and CDR2: SGHTA, FQGNSA. The germline V and J ends were trimmed by 2 bases and 0 bases, with 11 bases remaining between them. The CDR3 covers 16 residues.

The chain joins TRBV28 to TRBJ2-1; D perhaps matches TRBD2 (5 bases). Between the trimmed V and J ends, which lost 5 bases and 0 bases, there was a span of 8 bases. The CDR3 extends over 14 amino acids. Germline V lookup: CDR1 MDHEN, CDR2 SYDVKM. This CDR3 reads CASSEGSSYNEQFF. The CDR3, as DNA: TGTGCCAGCAGTGAAGGGAGCTCCTACAATGAGCAGTTCTTC. The complete variable domain, with remaining parts taken from reference TRBV28 and TRBJ2-1, reads DVKVTQSSRYLVKRTGEKVFLECVQDMDHENMFWYRQDPGLGLRLIYFSYDVKMKEKGDIPEGYSVSREKKERFSLILESASTNQTSMYLCASSEGSSYNEQFFGPGTRLTVL.

This clonotype was observed a handful of times. The rearrangement links TRBV7-4 to TRBJ1-3; D remains unclear. Germline CDR1 and CDR2: SGHVT and SQSDAQ. V was cut by 6 bases and J by 0 bases, with 12 bases left in between. The CDR3 covers 15 residues. This CDR3 is CASRRGLFSGNTIYF. The CDR3 DNA reads as TGTGCCAGCAGACGAGGGCTTTTCTCTGGAAACACCATATATTTT.

This clonotype appeared a few times. The chain uses TRBV19 and TRBJ2-7, with a tentative D call TRBD1 (6 bases). The V gene lost 5 bases and the J gene lost 7 bases, with 15 bases spanning the gap. The germline V gene encodes CDR1 LNHDA and CDR2 SQIVND (reference sequence). The CDR3 sequence is 13 residues long. The CDR3 is CASSWGFQGEQYF. CDR3 coding DNA: TGTGCCAGTAGTTGGGGGTTCCAGGGGGAGCAGTACTTC.

The chain is built from TRBV7-9 and TRBJ1-4, with D perhaps TRBD1 (5 bases). Germline V gives CDR1 SEHNR, CDR2 FQNEAQ (reference sequence). Between the trimmed V and J ends, which lost 5 bases and 8 bases, there was a span of 18 bases. The CDR3 has 15 residues. Written as DNA, the CDR3 is TGTGCCAGCAGCACTGAGACAGAAGGAGGGGAAAAACTGTTTTTT. Translated: CASSTETEGGEKLFF. The variable domain in full, completed from reference TRBV7-9 and TRBJ1-4, reads DTGVSQNPRHKITKRGQNVTFRCDPISEHNRLYWYRQTLGQGPEFLTYFQNEAQLEKSRLLSDRFSAERPKGSFSTLEIQRTEQGDSAMYLCASSTETEGGEKLFFGSGTQLSVL.

This sequence joins TRBV6-2 or TRBV6-3 and TRBJ1-6; 9 nucleotides align to TRBD1. The junction had 3 bases not matched to a gene; V was cut back by 2 bases and J by 7 bases. CDR3 size: 15 residues. Germline CDR1 reads MNHEY; CDR2 reads SVGEGT. This CDR3 is CASSYQGQGNSPLHF. CDR3 DNA sequence: TGTGCCAGCAGTTACCAGGGACAGGGAAATTCACCCCTCCACTTT.

As DNA, the CDR3 is TGTGCCAGTTGGGCCGGGACTAGCTCCTACAATGAGCAGTTCTTC. Translated: CASWAGTSSYNEQFF. This rearrangement joins TRBV19 to TRBJ2-1, with TRBD2 matching 8 bases. Per germline, CDR1 LNHDA and CDR2 SQIVND (reference sequence). After removal of 8 bases from V and 0 bases from J, the junction contained 6 bases not matched to a gene. This CDR3 has 15 amino acids.

This clonotype was observed a few times. This chain connects TRBV6-5 to TRBJ2-3; 8 bases agree with TRBD2. The CDR3 runs 17 residues. CDR1 and CDR2 from the germline V gene are MNHEY and SVGAGI. The V and J ends lost 2 bases and 0 bases, in that order; junction bases with no gene match: 7. CDR3 coding DNA: TGTGCCAGCAGTTACCTCCCCGGGGGGGGGAGCACAGATACGCAGTATTTT. Protein product: CASSYLPGGGSTDTQYF.

This clonotype was detected a few times. The rearrangement links TRBV6-8 to TRBJ1-1; TRBD1 is a possible D gene (6 bases). Trimming stripped 6 bases from V and 0 bases from J, with 17 bases between. Germline assignment: CDR1 MNHGY and CDR2 SAAAGT. The CDR3 spans 16 residues. This CDR3 is CASRYPTQGMNTEAFF. The CDR3 DNA follows: TGTGCCAGCAGGTACCCCACACAGGGAATGAACACTGAAGCTTTCTTT.

This clonotype was picked up a small number of times. The chain has TRBV28 and TRBJ1-5; 7 bases are shared with TRBD1. Losses at the gene ends were 10 bases for V and 0 bases for J; bases not matched to a gene: 3. The CDR3 is 13 residues long. CDR1 and CDR2 from the germline V gene are MDHEN and SYDVKM. CDR3 sequence: CANGQDSNQPQHF. CDR3 sequence (DNA): TGTGCCAACGGACAGGATAGCAATCAGCCCCAGCATTTT.

This clonotype appeared many times. The chain links TRBV7-8 to TRBJ1-1; D possibly corresponds to TRBD1 (5 bases). The CDR3 runs to 15 residues. Germline CDR1 reads SGHVS; CDR2 reads FQNEAQ. The V end lost 5 bases, the J end lost 1 base, and 14 bases lay between the germline ends. CDR3 loop: CASSPWGTTNTEAFF. Here the CDR3 DNA reads TGTGCCAGCAGCCCGTGGGGGACTACGAACACTGAAGCTTTCTTT.

V and J are TRBV6-1 and TRBJ1-6; D unresolved. CDR1 MNHNS and CDR2 SASEGT come from the germline V gene. The germline V and J ends were trimmed by 1 base and 13 bases, with 5 bases remaining between them. CDR3 size: 11 residues. The CDR3 here is CASSEGGPLHF. DNA of the CDR3: TGTGCCAGCAGTGAAGGTGGGCCCCTCCACTTT.

With respect to this clonotype: Given the absence of the conserved phenylalanine or tryptophan at the CDR3 end, a read error is likely. No DNA is shown, since the ends of the CDR3 on it are uncertain; the CDR3 is the one TCRdb lists. V gene TRBV7-6 combines with J gene TRBJ2-7; the D segment call TRBD1 is taken from the table without a DNA check. CDR1 and CDR2 from the germline V gene are SGHVS and FNYEAQ. The CDR3 has 8 amino acids, counting both end residues. The CDR3 sequence is CASSADRS.

V gene TRBV10-2 combines with J gene TRBJ1-2; D is unresolved. Germline V CDR1 and CDR2: WSHSY, SAAADI. V was cut by 3 bases and J by 0 bases, with 11 bases left in between. The CDR3 runs 15 residues. The DNA of the CDR3 is TGCGCCAGCAGTGACTATCAACCGTCTAACTATGGCTACACCTTC. Translated, it gives CASSDYQPSNYGYTF.

This chain uses TRBV12-3 or TRBV12-4 with TRBJ2-1; D could derive from TRBD1 or TRBD2 (5 bases each). Trimming left V 5 bases short and J 2 bases short, with 13 bases between. The CDR3 is 15 amino acids. The CDR3 spells CASSPGTPPYNEQFF. The CDR3 DNA reads TGTGCCAGCAGTCCCGGGACGCCGCCCTACAATGAGCAGTTCTTC.

This clonotype showed up many times. V and J are TRBV7-6 and TRBJ2-3; 13 positions agree with TRBD2. The CDR3 runs to 16 residues. Germline trimming cut 1 base from V and 4 bases from J; bases unmatched to any gene: 2. Germline V CDR1 and CDR2: SGHVS, FNYEAQ. The CDR3 bases are TGTGCCAGCAGCTTAGAACTAGCGGGGGGGCCAGATACGCAGTATTTT. The encoded protein is CASSLELAGGPDTQYF.

The chain uses TRBV20-1 and TRBJ2-1, with D perhaps TRBD2 (6 bases). The CDR3 sequence is 14 residues long. Germline assignment: CDR1 DFQATT and CDR2 SNEGSKA (reference sequence). Between the trimmed V and J ends, which lost 6 bases and 9 bases, there was a span of 21 bases. Written as DNA, the CDR3 is TGCAGTGCCGCTAGCGACCCCACATTCATTGAGCAGTTCTTC. This translates into CSAASDPTFIEQFF.